The source of this T cell receptor beta chain is a study of T cells in women clearing cervical HPV infection. As for the study in general: Controls were women whose single incident HPV16 infection cleared within 12 months without precancer or cancer. Cases' blood sampling followed lesion detection by median approximately 140 days (90 to 200). Blood came at first lesion visit for cases, post-clearance for controls. Study results and limitations: TRBV6-7 abundance was lower in cases than controls (0.11% versus 0.16%).

Points on this clone: Its specificity is not known. The missing CDR3 end, 3 residues past where the read stops, is filled in from the germline J gene.

Germline CDR1 reads MNHEY; CDR2 reads SMNVEV (reference sequence). Trimming took 3 bases from V and 9 from J; bases not matched to a gene: 8. This CDR3 region has 16 residues. Assay: immunoSEQ multiplex PCR; the TCRdb copy retains only in-frame clones and omits some. This repertoire includes roughly 18,000 clones. This TCR derives from a woman aged 18 to 75 with a cervical HPV16 infection that either progressed to CIN3+ or cleared (not recorded which). Input material: blood buffy coat. This chain joins TRBV27 and TRBJ2-1; 13 nucleotides match TRBD2. CDR3 in amino acids: CASSFRRTSGSPEQFF. The part of the CDR3 DNA that was read is TGTGCCAGCAGTTTTCGTCGGACTAGCGGGAGCCCTGAG.